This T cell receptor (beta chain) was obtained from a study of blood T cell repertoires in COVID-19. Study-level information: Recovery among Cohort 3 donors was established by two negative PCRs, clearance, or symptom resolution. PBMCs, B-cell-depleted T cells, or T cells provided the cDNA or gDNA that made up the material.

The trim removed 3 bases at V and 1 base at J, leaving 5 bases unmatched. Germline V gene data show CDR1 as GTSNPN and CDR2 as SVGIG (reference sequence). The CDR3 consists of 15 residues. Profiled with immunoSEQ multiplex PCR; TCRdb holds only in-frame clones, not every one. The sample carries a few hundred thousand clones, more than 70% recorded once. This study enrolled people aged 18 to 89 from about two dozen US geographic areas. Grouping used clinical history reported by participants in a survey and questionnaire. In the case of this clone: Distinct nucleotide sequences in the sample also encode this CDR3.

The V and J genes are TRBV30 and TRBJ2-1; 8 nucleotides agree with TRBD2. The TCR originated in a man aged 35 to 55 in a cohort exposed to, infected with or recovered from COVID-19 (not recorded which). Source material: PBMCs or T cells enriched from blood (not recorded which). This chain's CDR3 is CAWRSSGSSYNEQFF. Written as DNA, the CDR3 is TGTGCCTGGAGATCCAGCGGGAGTTCCTACAATGAGCAGTTCTTC.